The 20 T cell receptor beta chains below come from one sample, sequenced in a study of shared clonotypes between healthy human individuals. The assay was immunoSEQ multiplex PCR, and TCRdb's table has in-frame clones only and misses some. Among more than 850,000 clones listed, 78% were seen once. Sequenced input: memory CD4+ T cells from PBMCs. Subset indicated: CD45RA-negative fraction. These receptors all stem from a man aged 18 to 29 in good health. Some clones in this sample may be carry-over from other donors' samples.

This clone was detected a few times. The J gene is TRBJ2-2, the V gene TRBV7-7; D unclear. V dropped 3 bases and J dropped 2 bases, with 7 bases sitting between them. The CDR3 is made up of 14 amino acids. CDR1 and CDR2 (germline): SSHAT, FNYEAQ (reference sequence). The CDR3 DNA sequence: TGTGCCAGCAGCTTGTCCAGAAACACCGGGGAGCTGTTTTTT. It codes for CASSLSRNTGELFF.

The chain links TRBV7-2 to TRBJ2-3; a possible D gene is TRBD2 (5 bases). In germline, CDR1 is SGHTA, CDR2 FQGNSA. The CDR3 is made up of 14 amino acids. The V end lost 3 bases, the J end lost 2 bases, and 9 bases lay between the germline ends. The CDR3 bases are TGTGCCAGCAGCTTTAGACTAAACACAGATACGCAGTATTTT. This encodes CASSFRLNTDTQYF. The full variable domain, rest sourced from reference TRBV7-2 and TRBJ2-3, is GAGVSQSPSNKVTEKGKDVELRCDPISGHTALYWYRQSLGQGLEFLIYFQGNSAPDKSGLPSDRFSAERTGGSVSTLTIQRTQQEDSAVYLCASSFRLNTDTQYFGPGTRLTVL.

There are a few counts of this clone. This chain connects TRBV4-1 to TRBJ2-1, with 11 bases lining up with TRBD2. Unmatched junction bases numbered 0, after V lost 0 bases and J lost 2 bases. Germline-derived CDR1 and CDR2 are MGHRA and YSYEKL. The CDR3 loop spans 16 amino acids. The CDR3 here is CASSQEGLAAYNEQFF. The CDR3 DNA is TGCGCCAGCAGCCAAGAGGGACTAGCGGCCTACAATGAGCAGTTCTTC.

CDR3 sequence reads: CASSAQPGVGYGYTF. CDR3 DNA: TGTGCCAGCAGCGCCCAGCCAGGGGTGGGCTATGGCTACACCTTC. This rearrangement joins TRBV9 to TRBJ1-2; a weak D match, TRBD1 (6 bases). The CDR3 runs 15 residues. CDR1 is SGDLS, CDR2 YYNGEE, per germline. Trimming cost V 3 bases and J 4 bases, with 16 bases left between them.

This clone appeared a single time. The chain uses TRBV29-1 and TRBJ1-2, with 7 bases aligning to TRBD1. Trimming removed 4 bases from V and 2 bases from J; junction bases left unmatched: 4. There are 13 residues in the CDR3. From germline, CDR1 is SQVTM and CDR2 ANQGSEA. The CDR3 sequence: CSVGQGRNYGYTF. The CDR3 DNA follows: TGCAGCGTTGGACAGGGACGGAACTATGGCTACACCTTC.

Written as DNA, the CDR3 is TGTGCCAGCAGCTTAAATCTAGCCAGGGGGCCCTCCACTGAAGCTTTCTTT. This gives the protein CASSLNLARGPSTEAFF. The chain joins TRBV7-2 to TRBJ1-1, with TRBD1 identical over 8 bases. CDR1 is SGHTA, CDR2 FQGNSA, per germline. V shed 2 bases and J 4 bases; nucleotides not matched to a gene: 12. The CDR3 has 17 residues.

The V call is TRBV7-3, the J call TRBJ1-5; 9 bases agree with TRBD1. This CDR3 region has 20 residues. Germline V gene data show CDR1 as SGHTA and CDR2 as FQGTGA. J lost 0 bases, V lost 0 bases, and 12 bases had no gene match. DNA for the CDR3: TGTGCCAGCAGCTTAACCGAGCCGGGACAGGGTAAAGTTAGCAATCAGCCCCAGCATTTT. This gives the protein CASSLTEPGQGKVSNQPQHF. Based on the CDR3 plus reference TRBV7-3 and TRBJ1-5, the full variable domain is GAGVSQTPSNKVTEKGKYVELRCDPISGHTALYWYRQSLGQGPEFLIYFQGTGAADDSGLPNDRFFAVRPEGSVSTLKIQRTERGDSAVYLCASSLTEPGQGKVSNQPQHFGDGTRLSIL.

This clone turned up a few times. V gene TRBV9 combines with J gene TRBJ1-5, with D perhaps TRBD1 (5 bases). The V end lost 0 bases, the J end lost 5 bases, and 12 bases lay between the germline ends. Germline values: CDR1 SGDLS, CDR2 YYNGEE. The length of the CDR3 is 15 residues. The CDR3 nucleotides read TGTGCCAGCAGCGTAGATGGAGGGGCTTATCAGCCCCAGCATTTT. The encoded protein is CASSVDGGAYQPQHF.

The rearrangement joins TRBV27 to TRBJ2-7, with D tentatively TRBD2 (5 bases). The V gene's germline CDR1 is MNHEY and CDR2 SMNVEV (reference sequence). Trimming took off 3 bases at V and 2 bases at J, with 23 bases between the two ends. This CDR3 is 18 amino acids long. The CDR3 nucleotides are TGTGCCAGCAGTTTTCGTGGAACGGGAAACGCTGGACCCTACGAGCAGTACTTC. Translation: CASSFRGTGNAGPYEQYF.

For this clone: The DNA is omitted, as the CDR3 cannot be located on it reliably, and the CDR3 follows TCRdb's listing. V and J are TRBV7-9 and TRBJ2-4; the listed D gene, TRBD2, was not tested against the DNA. The CDR3 region is 12 residues in length, termini included. Germline CDR1 reads SEHNR; CDR2 reads FQNEAQ (reference sequence). The CDR3 reads CASSFGSGIQYF.

This chain connects TRBV5-1 to TRBJ2-1; TRBD2 is a possible D gene (5 bases). Germline loops: CDR1 SGHRS, CDR2 YFSETQ. Trimming took off 0 bases at V and 2 bases at J, with 9 bases between the two ends. The CDR3 consists of 15 residues. CDR3 sequence reads: CASSLEAGPYNEQFF. CDR3 in DNA: TGCGCCAGCAGCTTGGAGGCGGGCCCCTACAATGAGCAGTTCTTC.

This sequence joins TRBV5-1 and TRBJ1-2; no clear D gene. Germline V gene data show CDR1 as SGHRS and CDR2 as YFSETQ. Deletions cut 4 bases from V and 0 bases from J, with 10 bases between. The CDR3 extends over 14 amino acids. CDR3 sequence: CASSPDGTNYGYTF. The CDR3 DNA reads as TGCGCCAGCAGCCCGGACGGAACTAACTATGGCTACACCTTC.

This chain links TRBV10-2 with TRBJ1-4; 12 bases agree with TRBD1. Germline V lookup: CDR1 WSHSY, CDR2 SAAADI. The CDR3 runs to 16 residues. The junction had 8 bases not matched to a gene; V was cut back by 5 bases and J by 7 bases. The CDR3: CASSPGTGGGGEKLFF. The CDR3 nucleotides read TGCGCCAGCAGTCCCGGGACAGGGGGCGGCGGTGAAAAACTGTTTTTT.

This chain links TRBV11-1 with TRBJ2-1, with a weak D call TRBD2 (6 bases). Germline-derived CDR1 and CDR2 are SGHAT and FQDESV (reference sequence). The CDR3 runs to 15 residues. V was cut by 2 bases and J by 2 bases, with 10 bases left in between. This CDR3 reads CASSLTGDTYNEQFF. CDR3 DNA sequence: TGTGCCAGCAGCTTAACGGGAGACACCTACAATGAGCAGTTCTTC.

The chain uses TRBV7-9 and TRBJ2-7; D is possibly TRBD1 (6 bases). This CDR3 spans 15 amino acids. The germline V gene encodes CDR1 SEHNR and CDR2 FQNEAQ (reference sequence). V dropped 5 bases and J dropped 4 bases, with 18 bases sitting between them. The CDR3 loop is CASSPLGGVEYEQYF. As DNA, the CDR3 is TGTGCCAGCAGCCCCCTAGGGGGAGTAGAGTACGAGCAGTACTTC.

This clone has only one observation. The chain is built from TRBV7-2 and TRBJ1-5; 11 bases agree with TRBD1. The CDR3 totals 16 residues. Trimming at V came to 5 bases and at J to 7 bases, leaving 10 bases not matched to a gene. The V gene's germline CDR1 is SGHTA and CDR2 FQGNSA. The CDR3 DNA is TGTGCCAGCAGCCCCCGGGGACAGGGGGATGGGCAGCCCCAGCATTTT. This gives the protein CASSPRGQGDGQPQHF.

On this clone itself: Other DNA sequences of this sample code for an identical CDR3. The chain recombines TRBV28 with TRBJ2-7, with D possibly TRBD1 on 5 matching bases. In germline, CDR1 is MDHEN, CDR2 SYDVKM. The V gene lost 3 bases and the J gene lost 2 bases, with 11 bases spanning the gap. The CDR3 is made up of 14 amino acids. CDR3 residues: CASSLVGQAYEQYF. CDR3 nucleotides: TGTGCCAGCAGTTTGGTGGGGCAGGCCTACGAGCAGTACTTC.

The chain employs TRBV5-1 and TRBJ2-5; D is undetermined. CDR1 is SGHRS, CDR2 YFSETQ, per germline. V lost 7 bases and J lost 3, with 13 bases in between. The CDR3 contains 13 residues. Here the CDR3 reads CASRLIPEETQYF. DNA of the CDR3: TGCGCCAGCCGACTTATTCCCGAAGAGACCCAGTACTTC.

The chain carries TRBV2 and TRBJ1-1; no clear D. Trimming removed 7 bases at V and 3 bases at J, with 15 bases between. In germline, CDR1 is SNHLY, CDR2 FYNNEI. There are 14 residues in the CDR3. In nucleotides, the CDR3 is TGTGCCAGCACTGTCAGGACTGCATACACTGAAGCTTTCTTT. Translated: CASTVRTAYTEAFF.

The chain is built from TRBV12-5 and TRBJ2-1, with 9 bases identical to TRBD2. The germline gives CDR1 LGHNT, CDR2 FRNRAP. V gave up 0 bases and J gave up 4 bases; unmatched junction bases: 10. The CDR3 length is 18 residues. The CDR3 loop is CASGLVLGREGLYNEQFF. For the CDR3, the DNA is TGTGCTAGTGGTTTGGTACTGGGGCGGGAGGGCCTTTACAATGAGCAGTTCTTC.